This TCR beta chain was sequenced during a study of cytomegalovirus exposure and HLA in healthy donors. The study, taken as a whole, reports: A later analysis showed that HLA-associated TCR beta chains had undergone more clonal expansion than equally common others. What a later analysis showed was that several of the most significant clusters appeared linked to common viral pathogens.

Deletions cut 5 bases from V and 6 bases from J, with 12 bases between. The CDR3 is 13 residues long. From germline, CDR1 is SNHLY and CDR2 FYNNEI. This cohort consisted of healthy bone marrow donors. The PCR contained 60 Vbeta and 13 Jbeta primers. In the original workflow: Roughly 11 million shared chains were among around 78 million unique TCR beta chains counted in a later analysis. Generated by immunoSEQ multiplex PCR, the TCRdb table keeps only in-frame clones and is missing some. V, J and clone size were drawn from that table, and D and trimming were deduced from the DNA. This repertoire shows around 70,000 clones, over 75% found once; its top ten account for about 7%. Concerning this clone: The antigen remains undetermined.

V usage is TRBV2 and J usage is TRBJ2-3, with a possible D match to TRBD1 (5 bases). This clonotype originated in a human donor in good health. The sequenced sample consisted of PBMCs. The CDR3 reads CASSWTTRDTQYF. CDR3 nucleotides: TGTGCCAGCAGTTGGACAACCAGGGATACGCAGTATTTT.